This TCR beta chain was captured by sequencing in a study of blood T cell repertoires in COVID-19. As processed by the authors: Amplification of reference gene primers was used by the study to estimate nucleated cell counts. Data came from immunoSEQ multiplex PCR; TCRdb stores just in-frame clones and leaves some out. Clonal size and the V and J genes are those of that table, whereas D and trimming came from the DNA. The sample carries over 140,000 clones, 60% to 80% recorded once. The CDR3 consists of 14 residues. With 1 base clipped from V and 7 bases from J, the junction kept 8 bases outside the gene matches. Germline lookup yields CDR1 SGDLS and CDR2 YYNGEE.

This receptor was identified in a woman aged 50 to 60 with active or convalescent COVID-19. This chain links TRBV9 with TRBJ2-7, with 7 bases that match TRBD2. Sequences were obtained from peripheral blood. The chain's CDR3 is CASSVSLRGEEQYF. CDR3 in DNA: TGTGCCAGCAGCGTATCACTCCGGGGGGAAGAGCAGTACTTC. The full variable domain, in which reference TRBV9 and TRBJ2-7 provide the parts outside the CDR3, is DSGVTQTPKHLITATGQRVTLRCSPRSGDLSVYWYQQSLDQGLQFLIQYYNGEERAKGNILERFSAQQFPDLHSELNLSSLELGDSALYFCASSVSLRGEEQYFGPGTRLTVT.